Listed here are 30 T cell receptor beta chains from one sample, sequenced in a study of cytomegalovirus exposure and HLA in healthy donors. Profiling relied on immunoSEQ multiplex PCR, and the TCRdb table lists in-frame clones only, not all of them. The data contain 150,000 or so clones, approximately 84% of them singletons. The sequenced sample was PBMCs. These receptors were taken from a man aged 25 to 40 in good health and CMV-seropositive.

CDR3 loop: CASSGGTGGPYNEQFF. CDR3 coding DNA: TGCGCCAGCAGCGGGGGTACGGGAGGGCCCTACAATGAGCAGTTCTTC. The chain uses TRBV5-1 and TRBJ2-1; 8 nucleotides line up with TRBD2. J gave up 2 bases and V 4 bases, and 8 bases lay outside the gene matches. CDR3 length: 16 residues. Per the germline V gene, CDR1 is SGHRS and CDR2 is YFSETQ.

This clone was detected once. CDR3 sequence (DNA): TGCGCCAGCAGCTTGAACGGGTTGGGTGAAAAACTGTTTTTT. The encoded protein is CASSLNGLGEKLFF. The V call is TRBV5-1, the J call TRBJ1-4; unclear D gene. This CDR3 region has 14 residues. Trimming removed 1 base at V and 7 bases at J, with 11 bases between. CDR1 is SGHRS and CDR2 is YFSETQ in the germline V gene.

The chain employs TRBV28 and TRBJ2-3; D possibly corresponds to TRBD2 (6 bases). The CDR3 contains 16 residues. Germline-derived CDR1 and CDR2 are MDHEN and SYDVKM. V lost 6 bases and J lost 2, with 18 bases in between. CDR3 nucleotides: TGTGCCAGCAGAACCCCTGACGGGAGTGACACAGATACGCAGTATTTT. Translating gives CASRTPDGSDTDTQYF.

The V call is TRBV9, the J call TRBJ2-1; D possibly corresponds to TRBD1 (5 bases). Trimming cost V 3 bases and J 4 bases, with 17 bases left between them. The CDR3 totals 16 residues. Germline V gene data show CDR1 as SGDLS and CDR2 as YYNGEE. This CDR3 is CASSEGMGLGYNEQFF. The CDR3 DNA sequence: TGTGCCAGCAGCGAGGGAATGGGGCTGGGGTACAATGAGCAGTTCTTC.

V usage is TRBV6-5 and J usage is TRBJ1-5; TRBD1 agrees at 9 bases. The CDR3 totals 14 residues. Trimming at V came to 7 bases and at J to 6 bases, leaving 7 bases not matched to a gene. Per germline, CDR1 MNHEY and CDR2 SVGAGI. The CDR3 DNA is TGTGCCAGCACCTCGACAGGGGGTTCTCAGCCCCAGCATTTT. Its protein is CASTSTGGSQPQHF.

The V gene is TRBV2, the J gene TRBJ1-4; 7 nucleotides line up with TRBD1. Germline CDR1 SNHLY, CDR2 FYNNEI. The V gene end was trimmed by 5 bases and the J gene end by 11 bases; junction bases not matched to a gene: 5. The CDR3 is 12 amino acids. The CDR3 reads CASSYQGEKLFF. In nucleotides, the CDR3 is TGTGCCAGCAGTTACCAGGGGGAGAAACTGTTTTTT.

The chain recombines TRBV5-1 with TRBJ2-2; TRBD1 is a possible D gene (6 bases). Germline assignment: CDR1 SGHRS and CDR2 YFSETQ. The V end was cut by 5 bases, the J end by 3 bases, with 11 bases between. The CDR3 runs to 14 residues. CDR3 residues: CASRIQGDTGELFF. The CDR3 DNA is TGCGCCAGCAGGATACAGGGAGACACCGGGGAGCTGTTTTTT.

The count of this clone is one. J is TRBJ1-5 and V is TRBV2; weak D call: TRBD1 (6 bases). V lost 5 bases and J 4 bases, leaving 15 bases between the germline ends. Per germline, CDR1 SNHLY and CDR2 FYNNEI. CDR3 length: 15 residues. CDR3 region: CASSSTGSWNQPQHF. DNA of the CDR3: TGTGCCAGCAGTTCCACAGGGTCTTGGAATCAGCCCCAGCATTTT.

A word on this clone: Other DNA sequences in the same sample also yield this CDR3. The chain uses TRBV20-1 and TRBJ2-3; D gene uncertain. Germline CDR1 DFQATT, CDR2 SNEGSKA (reference sequence). The V gene lost 4 bases and the J gene lost 2 bases, with 4 bases spanning the gap. This CDR3 comprises 11 residues. The CDR3 loop reads CSATYTDTQYF. The CDR3 DNA is TGCAGTGCTACCTACACAGATACGCAGTATTTT.

The chain is built from TRBV27 and TRBJ2-3, with D maybe TRBD2 (6 bases). V lost 6 bases, J lost 8 bases, and 21 bases lay in between. The germline V gene encodes CDR1 MNHEY and CDR2 SMNVEV (reference sequence). The CDR3 extends over 15 amino acids. The DNA of the CDR3 is TGTGCCAGCAGCGACGAGCGGACTCGGGGAGGTACGCAGTATTTT. Translating it yields CASSDERTRGGTQYF.

The gene calls are TRBV6-1 and TRBJ2-2; 14 bases are shared with TRBD2. Germline V CDR1 and CDR2: MNHNS, SASEGT. The CDR3 contains 15 residues. The V and J ends lost 6 bases and 7 bases, in that order; junction bases with no gene match: 4. CDR3 bases: TGTGCCAGCAGGGGACTAGCGGGAGCGGACGGGGAGCTGTTTTTT. Its translation: CASRGLAGADGELFF.

The J gene is TRBJ2-1, the V gene TRBV6-6, with 10 bases matching TRBD2. The CDR3 totals 14 residues. From germline, CDR1 is MNHNY and CDR2 SVGAGI (reference sequence). With 5 bases clipped from V and 7 bases from J, the junction kept 5 bases outside the gene matches. The CDR3 loop reads CASSASSGGNEQFF. Written as DNA, the CDR3 is TGTGCCAGCAGTGCGTCTAGCGGGGGAAATGAGCAGTTCTTC.

The chain combines TRBV7-6 with TRBJ1-1, with D uncertain. V lost 2 bases to trimming and J lost 1 base, with 11 bases between them. The germline CDR1 and CDR2 sequences are SGHVS and FNYEAQ. The CDR3 is 15 residues long. Written as DNA, the CDR3 is TGTGCCAGCAGCTTATTACTGCGGGGGAACACTGAAGCTTTCTTT. Amino acid sequence: CASSLLLRGNTEAFF. The full variable domain, in which reference TRBV7-6 and TRBJ1-1 provide the parts outside the CDR3, is GAGVSQSPRYKVTKRGQDVALRCDPISGHVSLYWYRQALGQGPEFLTYFNYEAQQDKSGLPNDRFSAERPEGSISTLTIQRTEQRDSAMYRCASSLLLRGNTEAFFGQGTRLTVV.

This clone has just a few counts. V and J are TRBV18 and TRBJ2-7, with 14 bases aligning to TRBD2. The ends lost 6 bases at V and 5 bases at J; junction bases unmatched: 9. The CDR3 extends over 16 amino acids. CDR1 and CDR2 from the germline V gene are KGHSH and LQKENI. The CDR3 spells CASSSGTSGGPHEQYF. The CDR3 DNA reads TGTGCCAGCTCGTCCGGGACTAGCGGGGGTCCCCACGAGCAGTACTTC.

This clone occurred once. This chain connects TRBV6-5 to TRBJ2-1, with 8 bases aligning to TRBD2. The CDR3 has 13 residues. The ends lost 7 bases at V and 8 bases at J; junction bases unmatched: 7. Germline loops: CDR1 MNHEY, CDR2 SVGAGI. This CDR3 reads CASTPAGVDEQFF. The CDR3 nucleotides are TGTGCCAGCACCCCAGCGGGGGTGGATGAGCAGTTCTTC.

This sequence joins TRBV6-6 and TRBJ1-5, with D uncertain. CDR1 MNHNY and CDR2 SVGAGI come from the germline V gene (reference sequence). V was cut by 2 bases and J by 0 bases, with 11 bases left in between. This CDR3 is built from 16 residues. The CDR3 region has the DNA TGTGCCAGCAGTTACGGGTCGCACTATAGCAATCAGCCCCAGCATTTT. It translates to CASSYGSHYSNQPQHF.

Only a few counts were recorded for this clone. The chain joins TRBV2 to TRBJ2-2, with no clear D. This CDR3 is built from 12 residues. Deletions cut 3 bases from V and 6 bases from J, with 5 bases between. Germline V lookup: CDR1 SNHLY, CDR2 FYNNEI. The CDR3 loop reads CASSDYAGELFF. For the CDR3, the DNA is TGTGCCAGCAGTGACTACGCCGGGGAGCTGTTTTTT.

This chain links TRBV6-1 with TRBJ2-5; TRBD2 matches 7 bases. J lost 2 bases, V lost 2 bases, and 2 bases had no gene match. The CDR3 spans 14 residues. The germline gives CDR1 MNHNS, CDR2 SASEGT. CDR3 nucleotide sequence: TGTGCCAGCAGTGAACTAGCGGAGCAAGAGACCCAGTACTTC. As protein: CASSELAEQETQYF.

The chain recombines TRBV19 with TRBJ2-2; 7 bases are a match to TRBD2. With V trimmed by 5 bases and J by 1 base, 10 bases remained unmatched. Germline V lookup: CDR1 LNHDA, CDR2 SQIVND (reference sequence). The CDR3 sequence is 17 residues long. CDR3 protein: CASSPRRLAVNTGELFF. CDR3 sequence (DNA): TGTGCCAGTAGTCCCCGCCGTCTAGCGGTGAACACCGGGGAGCTGTTTTTT.

The rearrangement uses TRBV14 and TRBJ1-1, with 7 bases identical to TRBD1. The CDR3 runs 15 residues. Germline V CDR1 and CDR2: SGHDN, FVKESK. The ends lost 5 bases at V and 4 bases at J; junction bases unmatched: 10. The chain's CDR3 is CASSGLYRGRTEAFF. Written as DNA, the CDR3 is TGTGCCAGCAGCGGACTGTACAGGGGCCGCACTGAAGCTTTCTTT.

The chain is built from TRBV19 and TRBJ1-5, with 11 positions matching TRBD1. The junction had 7 bases not matched to a gene; V was cut back by 5 bases and J by 1 base. This CDR3 spans 17 amino acids. CDR1 is LNHDA and CDR2 is SQIVND in the germline V gene (reference sequence). The CDR3 is CASSEGQGVESNQPQHF. CDR3 coding DNA: TGTGCCAGTAGTGAGGGACAGGGGGTTGAGAGCAATCAGCCCCAGCATTTT.

The chain uses TRBV29-1 and TRBJ2-2; TRBD2 might be the D (6 bases). CDR1 and CDR2 from the germline V gene are SQVTM and ANQGSEA. The CDR3 length is 15 residues. Trimming stripped 1 base from V and 3 bases from J, with 12 bases between. The CDR3 sequence: CSVEGGSGYTGELFF. CDR3 DNA sequence: TGCAGCGTTGAAGGAGGTAGCGGTTACACCGGGGAGCTGTTTTTT.

This clone was observed a single time. The chain carries TRBV11-2 and TRBJ2-3; 10 nucleotides line up with TRBD2. The V gene end was trimmed by 5 bases and the J gene end by 4 bases; junction bases not matched to a gene: 9. Germline-derived CDR1 and CDR2 are SGHAT and FQNNGV. The CDR3 has 16 amino acids. CDR3 coding DNA: TGTGCCAGCAGCCGACCCCTAGCGGGAGATCCAGATACGCAGTATTTT. It translates to CASSRPLAGDPDTQYF. Together with reference TRBV11-2 and TRBJ2-3, the CDR3 gives the full variable domain: EAGVAQSPRYKIIEKRQSVAFWCNPISGHATLYWYQQILGQGPKLLIQFQNNGVVDDSQLPKDRFSAERLKGVDSTLKIQPAKLEDSAVYLCASSRPLAGDPDTQYFGPGTRLTVL.

The chain combines TRBV30 with TRBJ2-7, with 10 bases that match TRBD2. Germline V gene lookup returns CDR1 GTSNPN and CDR2 SVGIG (reference sequence). V shed 0 bases, J shed 0 bases, and the junction held 2 bases outside the gene matches. The CDR3 spans 15 residues. The CDR3 reads CAWSVGLAASYEQYF. Written as DNA, the CDR3 is TGTGCCTGGAGTGTAGGACTAGCGGCCTCCTACGAGCAGTACTTC.

CDR3 nucleotide sequence: TGTGCCAGCAGCTTAGCTATCCATGGGCTGAACACTGAAGCTTTCTTT. Amino acid sequence: CASSLAIHGLNTEAFF. The J gene is TRBJ1-1, the V gene TRBV11-1; no definite D call. This CDR3 has 16 amino acids. Germline V gives CDR1 SGHAT, CDR2 FQDESV (reference sequence). V lost 0 bases, J lost 0 bases, and 11 bases lay in between.

The V and J genes are TRBV5-6 and TRBJ2-2; D might be TRBD1 (6 bases). The germline V gene has CDR1 SGHDT and CDR2 YYEEEE. This CDR3 is built from 15 residues. V dropped 0 bases and J dropped 4 bases, with 10 bases sitting between them. This CDR3 reads CASSLVQGLTGELFF. The CDR3 DNA follows: TGTGCCAGCAGCTTGGTACAGGGCCTCACCGGGGAGCTGTTTTTT.

The chain links TRBV5-1 to TRBJ2-7; 9 bases are shared with TRBD1. V gave up 4 bases and J gave up 4 bases; unmatched junction bases: 6. CDR1 and CDR2 (germline): SGHRS, YFSETQ. This CDR3 region has 14 residues. The CDR3 bases are TGCGCCAGCAGCCTCCGGGACAGGGAGTACGAGCAGTACTTC. As protein: CASSLRDREYEQYF.

The chain joins TRBV19 to TRBJ2-7; the D gene is possibly TRBD1 (5 bases). The CDR3 contains 14 residues. Germline CDR1 and CDR2: LNHDA and SQIVND (reference sequence). The germline V and J ends were trimmed by 4 bases and 3 bases, with 13 bases remaining between them. CDR3 DNA sequence: TGTGCCAGTAGTACGCCGACAGCCAGCTACGAGCAGTACTTC. This sequence encodes CASSTPTASYEQYF.

This chain joins TRBV18 and TRBJ2-5; 8 bases fit TRBD2. CDR1 is KGHSH, CDR2 LQKENI, per germline. This CDR3 is built from 16 residues. V was clipped by 0 bases and J by 5 bases; unmatched bases: 8. CDR3 amino acids: CASSPPTSVAGETQYF. In nucleotides, the CDR3 is TGTGCCAGCTCACCACCGACTTCGGTAGCGGGGGAGACCCAGTACTTC.

This clone was picked up a small number of times. This chain links TRBV19 with TRBJ1-2; 10 bases align to TRBD1. Germline CDR1 reads LNHDA; CDR2 reads SQIVND (reference sequence). This CDR3 is built from 14 residues. The junction had 4 bases not matched to a gene; V was cut back by 6 bases and J by 3 bases. CDR3 sequence reads: CASRLDRGDYGYTF. In nucleotides, the CDR3 is TGTGCCAGTAGGTTGGACAGGGGGGACTATGGCTACACCTTC.